This T cell receptor beta chain was sequenced for a study of beta chain features in type 1 diabetes. This clone was seen only a few times. Its antigen is as yet unknown. General observations from the study: A possible short-template PCR bias applies equally to patients and controls. People with Type 1 diabetes carried modestly yet significantly shorter TCRB CDR3s in all four CD4+ subsets.

Per the germline V gene, CDR1 is MDHEN and CDR2 is SYDVKM. Trimming cost V 5 bases and J 8 bases; bases outside gene matches: 17. CDR3 length equals 16 residues. Every bit of the isolated RNA underwent reverse transcription, so sequencing read expressed TCRB transcripts. The data were produced by immunoSEQ multiplex PCR, yet TCRdb's version contains in-frame clones alone and is incomplete. The sample records some 350,000 clones, roughly 14% being singletons. The V gene is TRBV28, the J gene TRBJ1-2; 7 nucleotides align to TRBD1. The sequence came from a woman younger than 35 with type 1 diabetes. Sequencing was carried out using naive CD4+ T cells from blood. CDR3 sequence reads: CASSPPVIGQDFGYTF. For the CDR3, the DNA is TGTGCCAGCAGTCCCCCGGTTATAGGACAGGATTTCGGCTACACCTTC.